These 5 T cell receptor beta chains were sequenced from one sample in a study of identical twins. TCRdb itself ran the 5' RACE reads through MiXCR, one entry per CDR3 protein. The sample comprises approximately 260,000 distinct CDR3 sequences, about 8.3% of which are singletons, and roughly 3.1% rests with the top ten. The same sample was also studied in work on yellow fever vaccine responses in identical twins.

The sample consisted of CD8+ T cells sorted from blood. These receptors originate from a woman aged 18 to 35 in good health.

Many counts were recorded for this clonotype. The V gene is TRBV29-1, the J gene TRBJ2-7; tentative D call: TRBD1 (5 bases). Germline assignment: CDR1 SQVTM and CDR2 ANQGSEA. This CDR3 comprises 13 residues. Trimming stripped 5 bases from V and 2 bases from J, with 13 bases between. The CDR3 spells CSVSLDSPYEQYF. The DNA of the CDR3 is TGCAGCGTTTCCCTCGACAGTCCCTACGAGCAGTACTTC.

The chain couples TRBV7-9 to TRBJ2-2, with D maybe TRBD2 (6 bases). The ends were cut back, 5 bases at V and 6 bases at J, with 10 bases in the middle. Germline values: CDR1 SEHNR, CDR2 FQNEAQ (reference sequence). This CDR3 is built from 13 residues. The CDR3 region has the DNA TGTGCCAGCAGCATGAGCGGGTCCGGGGAGCTGTTTTTT. It yields the protein CASSMSGSGELFF.

The CDR3 bases are TGTGCCAGTAGTTCCCGGGGGACTAGCGGGGGGCCCGCCTACGAGCAGTACTTC. Translating gives CASSSRGTSGGPAYEQYF. This chain joins TRBV19 and TRBJ2-7, with TRBD2 matching 15 bases. The CDR3 spans 18 residues. Losses at the gene ends were 5 bases for V and 2 bases for J; bases not matched to a gene: 10. CDR1 is LNHDA, CDR2 SQIVND, per germline (reference sequence).

This chain uses TRBV15 with TRBJ2-5; the D gene is possibly TRBD2 (6 bases). Germline CDR1 reads LNHNV; CDR2 reads YYDKDF (reference sequence). V lost 4 bases and J lost 2, with 17 bases in between. This CDR3 contains 16 residues. In nucleotides, the CDR3 is TGTGCCACCAGCAAGGGTTCTTGGGAGGCACAAGAGACCCAGTACTTC. This encodes CATSKGSWEAQETQYF. The variable domain in full, with the rest retrieved from reference TRBV15 and TRBJ2-5, is DAMVIQNPRYQVTQFGKPVTLSCSQTLNHNVMYWYQQKSSQAPKLLFHYYDKDFNNEADTPDNFQSRRPNTSFCFLDIRSPGLGDTAMYLCATSKGSWEAQETQYFGPGTRLLVL.

The table lists this clonotype with a few counts. The rearrangement uses TRBV29-1 and TRBJ2-1; the D gene is possibly TRBD1 (5 bases). The CDR3 runs to 14 residues. Looked up from germline, CDR1 is SQVTM and CDR2 is ANQGSEA. Trimming stripped 4 bases from V and 0 bases from J, with 10 bases between. The CDR3 sequence is CSVGRQGSYNEQFF. CDR3 nucleotides: TGCAGCGTTGGTAGGCAGGGCTCCTACAATGAGCAGTTCTTC.